What follows are 32 T cell receptor beta chains derived from one specimen sequenced in a study of CD8 T cells in Susac syndrome. cDNA came from approximately 0.5 to 1 ug RNA primed by random hexamers. TCRdb re-derived calls from the immunoSEQ multiplex PCR reads in MiXCR, one entry per CDR3 protein. The repertoire includes about 130,000 distinct CDR3 sequences, around 94% of them detected once, and roughly 0.087% sits in the top ten. Material for sequencing was CD4+ T cells from PBMCs. Source of these receptors: a human donor in good health.

The chain has TRBV5-1 and TRBJ1-2; 7 positions agree with TRBD1. CDR1 SGHRS and CDR2 YFSETQ come from the germline V gene. This CDR3 spans 15 amino acids. The junction had 7 bases not matched to a gene; V was cut back by 5 bases and J by 0 bases. The CDR3 nucleotides read TGCGCCAGCAGACTTGGGACAGCAACTAACTATGGCTACACCTTC. Translating it yields CASRLGTATNYGYTF.

This sequence joins TRBV12-3 or TRBV12-4 and TRBJ2-6; D not certain. The CDR3 consists of 11 residues. The germline V and J ends were trimmed by 8 bases and 1 base, with 0 bases remaining between them. DNA for the CDR3: TGTGCCAGCTCTGGGGCCAACGTCCTGACTTTC. Its protein is CASSGANVLTF.

The genes are TRBV12-3 or TRBV12-4 and TRBJ1-1; 12 nucleotides align to TRBD1. V dropped 5 bases and J dropped 5; count of bases not matched to a gene: 3. This CDR3 is 14 amino acids long. CDR3 DNA: TGTGCCAGCAGTCCGGGACAGGGGGCGACTGAAGCTTTCTTT. It encodes CASSPGQGATEAFF.

Comment on this clonotype: The conserved final phenylalanine or tryptophan is absent from the CDR3, which likely points to a read error. This chain links TRBV29-1 with TRBJ2-5; weak D call: TRBD1 (6 bases). V was cut by 3 bases and J by 0 bases, with 11 bases left in between. The germline V gene has CDR1 SQVTM and CDR2 ANQGSEA. The CDR3 runs 14 residues. The CDR3 is CSVDGYRDQETQYS. Here the CDR3 DNA reads TGCAGCGTTGACGGGTACAGGGACCAAGAGACCCAGTACTCC.

V usage is TRBV30 and J usage is TRBJ2-1, with 9 nucleotides matching TRBD2. V shed 2 bases and J 7 bases; nucleotides not matched to a gene: 9. The CDR3 consists of 15 residues. Germline assignment: CDR1 GTSNPN and CDR2 SVGIG (reference sequence). CDR3 protein: CAWSHLAGRGNEQFF. CDR3 nucleotide sequence: TGTGCCTGGAGTCACCTAGCGGGACGTGGGAATGAGCAGTTCTTC.

The chain links TRBV11-2 to TRBJ2-2; unclear D gene. V was pared by 1 base and J by 7 bases, with 7 bases between. The germline CDR1 and CDR2 sequences are SGHAT and FQNNGV. CDR3 length equals 13 residues. The CDR3 is CASSLGGYGELFF. CDR3 in DNA: TGTGCCAGCAGCTTAGGTGGATACGGGGAGCTGTTTTTT.

V and J are TRBV7-6 and TRBJ2-5; the match to TRBD2 covers 8 bases. Trimming cost V 2 bases and J 5 bases; bases outside gene matches: 4. CDR1 and CDR2 from the germline V gene are SGHVS and FNYEAQ. The CDR3 is 14 amino acids. CDR3 residues: CASSLLSGGETQYF. CDR3 nucleotides: TGTGCCAGCAGCTTACTCTCGGGAGGGGAGACCCAGTACTTC.

The chain couples TRBV9 to TRBJ1-1; TRBD1 matches 7 bases. Germline CDR1 reads SGDLS; CDR2 reads YYNGEE. V lost 3 bases and J lost 1; bases outside the gene matches: 6. The CDR3 is made up of 15 amino acids. DNA of the CDR3: TGTGCCAGCAGCGCGACCCGACAGGGGAACACTGAAGCTTTCTTT. It translates to CASSATRQGNTEAFF.

The chain has TRBV30 and TRBJ1-3; D unresolved. Germline V gene data show CDR1 as GTSNPN and CDR2 as SVGIG (reference sequence). V lost 5 bases and J 0 bases, leaving 11 bases between the germline ends. The CDR3 loop spans 14 amino acids. CDR3 coding DNA: TGTGCCTGGGGTGACACCTTCTCTGGAAACACCATATATTTT. This codes for CAWGDTFSGNTIYF.

The chain carries TRBV18 and TRBJ2-7; tentatively, D is TRBD1 or TRBD2 (5 bases each). The CDR3 runs 13 residues. The germline CDR1 and CDR2 sequences are KGHSH and LQKENI. The V end was cut by 6 bases, the J end by 6 bases, with 15 bases between. Here the CDR3 reads CASSAGAHREQYF. The CDR3 DNA reads as TGTGCCAGCTCCGCCGGGGCGCATCGCGAGCAGTACTTC.

This chain uses TRBV7-2 with TRBJ1-5; 9 bases map to TRBD1. The CDR3 is made up of 15 amino acids. The V gene end was trimmed by 6 bases and the J gene end by 6 bases; junction bases not matched to a gene: 9. CDR1 is SGHTA and CDR2 is FQGNSA in the germline V gene. The CDR3, as DNA: TGTGCCAGCAGTTCCTACAGGGGGCTGGGTCAGCCCCAGCATTTT. Translation gives CASSSYRGLGQPQHF.

This clonotype was picked up one time. The gene calls are TRBV6-5 and TRBJ2-2, with 11 positions matching TRBD2. After removal of 0 bases from V and 7 bases from J, the junction contained 13 bases not matched to a gene. This CDR3 contains 19 residues. Germline V CDR1 and CDR2: MNHEY, SVGAGI. The DNA for the CDR3 is TGTGCCAGCAGTTACTCGTCGGGGGTAGCGGGAGGGGCGGACGGGGAGCTGTTTTTT. Translation: CASSYSSGVAGGADGELFF.

The chain combines TRBV10-3 with TRBJ2-7; a weak D match, TRBD2 (6 bases). The CDR3 contains 13 residues. Trimming took off 11 bases at V and 2 bases at J, with 16 bases between the two ends. In germline, CDR1 is ENHRY, CDR2 SYGVKD. The CDR3 sequence is CAVWRGSPYEQYF. In nucleotides, the CDR3 is TGTGCCGTGTGGAGGGGTTCTCCCTACGAGCAGTACTTC.

The chain uses TRBV10-3 and TRBJ1-2, with TRBD1 as a possible D gene (5 bases). Deletions cut 7 bases from V and 7 bases from J, with 13 bases between. Germline-derived CDR1 and CDR2 are ENHRY and SYGVKD. CDR3 length: 12 amino acids. The CDR3 spells CAITQGSAGYTF. CDR3 in DNA: TGTGCCATCACCCAGGGAAGCGCTGGCTACACCTTC.

This chain joins TRBV4-1 and TRBJ1-3; a weak D match, TRBD1 (6 bases). Germline V lookup: CDR1 MGHRA, CDR2 YSYEKL. Trimming removed 3 bases from V and 4 bases from J, with 10 bases in between. This CDR3 has 14 amino acids. CDR3 amino acids: CASSHGRGGNTIYF. The CDR3 DNA sequence: TGCGCCAGCAGCCACGGCAGGGGAGGAAACACCATATATTTT.

The chain employs TRBV12-5 and TRBJ2-7, with TRBD2 matching 14 bases. V trimming: 6 bases; J trimming: 5 bases; junction bases outside the gene matches: 6. The germline V gene encodes CDR1 LGHNT and CDR2 FRNRAP. The CDR3 has 15 amino acids. The CDR3 DNA sequence: TGTGCTAGTGGCGCCGGGACTAGCGGGAGCAACGAGCAGTACTTC. Protein sequence: CASGAGTSGSNEQYF.

This chain uses TRBV4-2 with TRBJ2-3; D is perhaps TRBD2 (6 bases). The CDR3 spans 17 residues. CDR1 LGHNA and CDR2 YNFKEQ come from the germline V gene. The germline V and J ends were trimmed by 4 bases and 2 bases, with 19 bases remaining between them. CDR3 sequence reads: CASSLLARDSYTDTQYF. CDR3 DNA sequence: TGTGCCAGCAGCCTCCTAGCCAGGGACTCCTACACAGATACGCAGTATTTT.

The chain is built from TRBV7-2 and TRBJ2-7, with D perhaps TRBD2 (6 bases). Trimming shortened V by 6 bases and J by 7 bases, and 19 bases separated the two germline ends. This CDR3 is 14 amino acids long. Germline values: CDR1 SGHTA, CDR2 FQGNSA. The DNA for the CDR3 is TGTGCCAGCAGGGATGGGCGGGGACCTGGAGAGCAGTACTTC. Residues: CASRDGRGPGEQYF.

This chain joins TRBV2 and TRBJ2-1, with 8 bases identical to TRBD2. The length of the CDR3 is 14 residues. Germline CDR1 SNHLY, CDR2 FYNNEI. The J segment lost 4 bases and the V segment lost 7 bases, leaving 6 bases of the junction unmatched. The CDR3 region is CASTRLAPYNEQFF. DNA of the CDR3: TGTGCCAGCACTAGACTAGCGCCTTACAATGAGCAGTTCTTC.

This rearrangement joins TRBV20-1 to TRBJ2-7; 8 bases are a match to TRBD1. This CDR3 contains 13 residues. V was clipped by 5 bases and J by 6 bases; unmatched bases: 9. Germline V gene data show CDR1 as DFQATT and CDR2 as SNEGSKA (reference sequence). As DNA, the CDR3 is TGCAGTGCTTCAGGGGGCGCGACGAGCGAGCAGTACTTC. Encoded protein: CSASGGATSEQYF.

This chain connects TRBV7-9 to TRBJ1-5; 9 bases are a match to TRBD1. This CDR3 comprises 19 residues. V was clipped by 2 bases and J by 6 bases; unmatched bases: 17. Germline values: CDR1 SEHNR, CDR2 FQNEAQ (reference sequence). The CDR3 region has the DNA TGTGCCAGCAGCTTATTCTTGTTTATTGGGACAGGGATGACTCAGCCCCAGCATTTT. Translation: CASSLFLFIGTGMTQPQHF.

The V gene is TRBV20-1, the J gene TRBJ2-1; 14 nucleotides agree with TRBD2. V lost 1 base, J lost 3 bases, and 2 bases stayed unmatched. Germline V gene lookup returns CDR1 DFQATT and CDR2 SNEGSKA (reference sequence). This CDR3 has 16 amino acids. CDR3 nucleotide sequence: TGCAGTGCTAGAGGGACTAGCGGGAGGTTCTACAATGAGCAGTTCTTC. It yields the protein CSARGTSGRFYNEQFF.

The chain employs TRBV12-3 or TRBV12-4 and TRBJ2-3, with 7 bases matching TRBD2. The CDR3 extends over 14 amino acids. With 5 bases clipped from V and 4 bases from J, the junction kept 6 bases outside the gene matches. CDR3 in DNA: TGTGCCAGCAGTCCGAGCGGGGCCCCAGATACGCAGTATTTT. Translated: CASSPSGAPDTQYF.

This sequence joins TRBV20-1 and TRBJ2-7, with a possible D match to TRBD1 (7 bases). The CDR3 runs to 14 residues. V gave up 6 bases and J gave up 0 bases, with 15 bases separating them. CDR1 and CDR2 (germline): DFQATT, SNEGSKA (reference sequence). The CDR3 reads CSAKAGTVSYEQYF. DNA of the CDR3: TGCAGTGCCAAGGCGGGGACAGTCTCCTACGAGCAGTACTTC.

The gene calls are TRBV20-1 and TRBJ2-7, with D perhaps assigned TRBD1 or TRBD2 (5 bases each). V lost 5 bases, J lost 1 base, and 18 bases lay in between. Germline values: CDR1 DFQATT, CDR2 SNEGSKA (reference sequence). This CDR3 has 15 amino acids. CDR3 sequence: CSAQVHRDPSYEQYF. Written as DNA, the CDR3 is TGCAGTGCTCAAGTACACCGGGACCCTTCCTACGAGCAGTACTTC.

V is TRBV4-1 and J is TRBJ2-1, with D hard to call. The CDR3 covers 17 residues. Per the germline V gene, CDR1 is MGHRA and CDR2 is YSYEKL. Trimming removed 1 base at V and 0 bases at J, with 13 bases between. For the CDR3, the DNA is TGCGCCAGCAGCCAAGGTAGAGCGTCGAGCTCCTACAATGAGCAGTTCTTC. This translates into CASSQGRASSSYNEQFF.

The chain uses TRBV5-1 and TRBJ2-1; TRBD1 agrees at 8 bases. Germline trimming cut 2 bases from V and 7 bases from J; bases unmatched to any gene: 5. The germline V gene has CDR1 SGHRS and CDR2 YFSETQ. This CDR3 is 14 amino acids long. In nucleotides, the CDR3 is TGCGCCAGCAGCTTATCAGGGGGCGGAAATGAGCAGTTCTTC. As protein: CASSLSGGGNEQFF.

This rearrangement joins TRBV3-1 to TRBJ2-1; possible D gene TRBD2, 5 bases. Germline-derived CDR1 and CDR2 are LGHDT and YNNKEL (reference sequence). The CDR3 extends over 18 amino acids. V was trimmed by 3 bases and J by 1 base, leaving 19 bases between them. CDR3 in amino acids: CASSHPPGSDLSYNEQFF. The CDR3 bases are TGTGCCAGCAGCCATCCGCCGGGATCCGATCTTTCCTACAATGAGCAGTTCTTC.

V is TRBV7-2 and J is TRBJ2-5; D remains ambiguous. The CDR3 sequence is 14 residues long. The V end was cut by 0 bases, the J end by 5 bases, with 10 bases between. In germline, CDR1 is SGHTA, CDR2 FQGNSA. CDR3 in amino acids: CASSLAGWRETQYF. CDR3 in DNA: TGTGCCAGCAGCTTAGCGGGATGGCGGGAGACCCAGTACTTC.

V and J are TRBV10-3 and TRBJ2-1; TRBD1 agrees at 7 bases. Germline CDR1 and CDR2: ENHRY and SYGVKD. CDR3 size: 12 residues. J lost 8 bases, V lost 6 bases, and 4 bases had no gene match. CDR3 DNA sequence: TGTGCCATCAGCCCACAGGGGCATGAGCAGTTCTTC. It is translated as CAISPQGHEQFF.

The V call is TRBV20-1, the J call TRBJ2-1; 8 bases are shared with TRBD2. V dropped 4 bases and J dropped 4; count of bases not matched to a gene: 9. From germline, CDR1 is DFQATT and CDR2 SNEGSKA (reference sequence). The CDR3 covers 15 residues. The CDR3 DNA sequence: TGCAGTGCTAACCTCCTAGCGGGCCTGTACAATGAGCAGTTCTTC. It codes for CSANLLAGLYNEQFF.

The chain combines TRBV29-1 with TRBJ2-2; 16 bases match TRBD2. Germline CDR1 is SQVTM and CDR2 is ANQGSEA. J lost 3 bases, V lost 8 bases, and 12 bases had no gene match. The CDR3 runs 18 residues. The chain's CDR3 is CSSPGGGLAGGHTGELFF. CDR3 nucleotides: TGCAGCTCGCCCGGTGGGGGACTAGCGGGAGGGCACACCGGGGAGCTGTTTTTT.